This T cell receptor beta chain was recovered during a study of blood T cell repertoires in COVID-19. Study context: There were acute and convalescent COVID-19 samples, and they came from the United States, Italy and Spain.

Residents of 20 to 25 US areas, aged about 18 to 95 years, made up the participants. Recovered participants had two consecutive negative NP/OP PCR tests, healthcare professional clearance, or symptom resolution. Per the study methods: Estimated nucleated cell counts came from reference gene primer amplification. Sequencing used immunoSEQ multiplex PCR; TCRdb keeps in-frame clones, though not all of them. V and J calls plus clone size are reproduced from that table; the DNA served to infer D and trimming. The table lists 190,000 or so clones, 85% of them singletons. With 1 base removed from V and 3 bases from J, the gap between germline ends came to 9 bases. The germline gives CDR1 LGHDT, CDR2 YNNKEL (reference sequence). The CDR3 consists of 14 residues.

The sequenced sample was PBMCs or T cells enriched from blood (not recorded which). The sequence came from a man aged 35-49 years who had recovered from COVID-19. The V gene is TRBV3-1 (or the pseudogene TRBV3-2), the J gene TRBJ1-1; D not certain. The CDR3 region has the DNA TGTGCCAGCAGCCAAGTCATTGGCCACACTGAAGCTTTCTTT. It codes for CASSQVIGHTEAFF.